This entry lists 21 T cell receptor beta chains sequenced from one sample in a study of T cell responses to AZD1222 COVID-19 vaccine. This table comes from immunoSEQ multiplex PCR, and its TCRdb copy is limited to in-frame clones, with some not included. The sample has 150,000 to 200,000 clones; 90% are singletons. This specimen was peripheral blood, taken on day 0 of AZD1222 vaccination. Source of these receptors: an adult in good health.

The V and J genes are TRBV15 and TRBJ1-6; the D gene is possibly TRBD1 (5 bases). From germline, CDR1 is LNHNV and CDR2 YYDKDF (reference sequence). Trimming took 0 bases from V and 10 from J, leaving 10 bases between them. The CDR3 has 14 residues. As DNA, the CDR3 is TGTGCCACCAGCAGAGACAGGGTGCGGTCACCCCTCCACTTT. It specifies CATSRDRVRSPLHF.

The chain recombines TRBV9 with TRBJ1-6; D not resolved. Germline lookup yields CDR1 SGDLS and CDR2 YYNGEE. V lost 0 bases to trimming and J lost 2 bases, with 9 bases between them. The CDR3 totals 16 residues. The CDR3 sequence is CASSVDQDPYNSPLHF. The DNA for the CDR3 is TGTGCCAGCAGCGTAGATCAGGACCCCTATAATTCACCCCTCCACTTT.

This clone showed up just once. This rearrangement joins TRBV30 to TRBJ1-5, with 8 bases fitting TRBD1. Germline CDR1 reads GTSNPN; CDR2 reads SVGIG (reference sequence). V shed 1 base and J 4 bases; nucleotides not matched to a gene: 6. The CDR3 totals 15 residues. CDR3 sequence: CAWSAQGAINQPQHF. The CDR3 DNA reads TGTGCCTGGAGTGCTCAGGGGGCGATTAATCAGCCCCAGCATTTT.

This clone is a singleton in its sample. V usage is TRBV6-1 and J usage is TRBJ2-1, with 8 nucleotides matching TRBD2. Germline V gives CDR1 MNHNS, CDR2 SASEGT. This CDR3 has 15 residues. After removal of 3 bases from V and 3 bases from J, the junction contained 4 bases not matched to a gene. The CDR3 here is CASSESGGDYNEQFF. The DNA of the CDR3 is TGTGCCAGCAGTGAGAGCGGGGGAGACTACAATGAGCAGTTCTTC.

The CDR3 here is CASSLDGTGGYEQYF. CDR3 nucleotide sequence: TGTGCCAGCAGCTTGGATGGGACAGGAGGTTATGAGCAGTACTTC. The chain combines TRBV5-4 with TRBJ2-7; 8 positions agree with TRBD1. CDR1 is SGHNT and CDR2 is YYREEE in the germline V gene (reference sequence). There are 15 residues in the CDR3. With V trimmed by 0 bases and J by 7 bases, 9 bases remained unmatched.

The rearrangement uses TRBV6-5 and TRBJ1-1; possibly TRBD1 for D (6 bases). This CDR3 spans 15 amino acids. Trimming removed 6 bases from V and 0 bases from J, with 14 bases in between. Germline V lookup: CDR1 MNHEY, CDR2 SVGAGI. CDR3 sequence (DNA): TGTGCCAGCAGCCTGATAAGGGGGATGAACACTGAAGCTTTCTTT. It encodes CASSLIRGMNTEAFF.

The chain employs TRBV7-3 and TRBJ2-2; D may be TRBD1 or TRBD2 (6 bases each). V lost 8 bases and J 6 bases, leaving 34 bases between the germline ends. From germline, CDR1 is SGHTA and CDR2 FQGTGA. This CDR3 spans 20 amino acids. In DNA form, the CDR3 reads TGTGCCAGCCGCGGAGGGGTTCCGGGGGCGGGATCGCGGGGACCCGGGGAGCTGTTTTTT. It translates to CASRGGVPGAGSRGPGELFF. The full variable domain, with the rest looked up from reference TRBV7-3 and TRBJ2-2, is GAGVSQTPSNKVTEKGKYVELRCDPISGHTALYWYRQSLGQGPEFLIYFQGTGAADDSGLPNDRFFAVRPEGSVSTLKIQRTERGDSAVYLCASRGGVPGAGSRGPGELFFGEGSRLTVL.

The chain couples TRBV5-1 to TRBJ2-5; no clear D gene. CDR3 length: 14 residues. CDR1 SGHRS and CDR2 YFSETQ come from the germline V gene. V lost 3 bases and J lost 1, with 10 bases in between. The DNA for the CDR3 is TGCGCCAGCAGCTCACAAGGATTCCAAGAGACCCAGTACTTC. Amino acid sequence: CASSSQGFQETQYF.

The rearrangement uses TRBV2 and TRBJ2-5; no definite D call. CDR1 is SNHLY, CDR2 FYNNEI, per germline. V was trimmed by 6 bases and J by 1 base, leaving 12 bases between them. The CDR3 sequence is 14 residues long. The CDR3 nucleotides are TGTGCCAGCAGCGCAAACATGCTCCAAGAGACCCAGTACTTC. Translated, it gives CASSANMLQETQYF. Full variable domain (remainder filled in from reference TRBV2 and TRBJ2-5): EPEVTQTPSHQVTQMGQEVILRCVPISNHLYFYWYRQILGQKVEFLVSFYNNEISEKSEIFDDQFSVERPDGSNFTLKIRSTKLEDSAMYFCASSANMLQETQYFGPGTRLLVL.

J is TRBJ2-7 and V is TRBV7-9; 8 bases are a match to TRBD1. CDR1 is SEHNR, CDR2 FQNEAQ, per germline (reference sequence). V trimming: 5 bases; J trimming: 6 bases; junction bases outside the gene matches: 12. The CDR3 runs 15 residues. CDR3 sequence reads: CASSTPGTGLGEQYF. The CDR3 nucleotides are TGTGCCAGCAGCACCCCCGGGACAGGCCTCGGCGAGCAGTACTTC.

The rearrangement uses TRBV4-3 and TRBJ2-5; 8 nucleotides line up with TRBD2. Trimming took 4 bases from V and 4 from J; bases not matched to a gene: 11. Per the germline V gene, CDR1 is LGHNA and CDR2 is YSLEER. This CDR3 has 16 residues. CDR3 coding DNA: TGCGCCAGCAGCCCAAATAGCGGGATAGGAGGAGAGACCCAGTACTTC. Protein: CASSPNSGIGGETQYF.

This clone has just one count. The chain carries TRBV5-1 and TRBJ2-1; the D gene is possibly TRBD2 (6 bases). Per germline, CDR1 SGHRS and CDR2 YFSETQ. This CDR3 has 16 residues. The V gene lost 2 bases and the J gene lost 0 bases, with 12 bases spanning the gap. CDR3: CASSFGGQSSYNEQFF. In nucleotides, the CDR3 is TGCGCCAGCAGCTTCGGGGGTCAGAGCTCCTACAATGAGCAGTTCTTC.

The V and J genes are TRBV5-4 and TRBJ2-3; D is possibly TRBD2 (6 bases). The CDR3 is 15 amino acids. V was clipped by 4 bases and J by 4 bases, with 16 bases between them. Looked up from germline, CDR1 is SGHNT and CDR2 is YYREEE (reference sequence). The CDR3 spells CASSPGGARADTQYF. The CDR3 bases are TGTGCCAGCAGCCCCGGCGGGGCCCGAGCAGATACGCAGTATTTT.

The chain carries TRBV10-3 and TRBJ2-7; TRBD2 agrees at 16 bases. There are 19 residues in the CDR3. Germline CDR1 ENHRY, CDR2 SYGVKD. V lost 6 bases to trimming and J lost 4 bases; unmatched junction nucleotides: 15. The CDR3 loop reads CAISEGLAGGTNSPYEQYF. In DNA, the CDR3 is TGTGCCATCAGCGAGGGACTAGCGGGGGGGACCAACAGCCCGTACGAGCAGTACTTC.

The V gene is TRBV21-1, the J gene TRBJ1-2; TRBD1 reflects the table's D call only, with no check against the DNA. TRBV21-1 is a pseudogene. The CDR3 contains 15 residues. The CDR3 nucleotides read TGTGCCAGCAGCGACCGGACAGGGGTGATCTATGGCTACACCTTC. It is translated as CASSDRTGVIYGYTF.

V is TRBV2 and J is TRBJ1-3; no clear D gene. Germline loops: CDR1 SNHLY, CDR2 FYNNEI. The CDR3 contains 13 residues. V lost 7 bases, J lost 8 bases, and 15 bases lay in between. CDR3: CASNSDWEDTIYF. The CDR3 DNA sequence: TGTGCCAGCAACTCCGACTGGGAGGACACCATATATTTT.

The rearrangement links TRBV5-6 to TRBJ2-6; D unresolved. Per germline, CDR1 SGHDT and CDR2 YYEEEE. The V gene lost 4 bases and the J gene lost 2 bases, with 10 bases spanning the gap. CDR3 size: 15 residues. The CDR3 bases are TGTGCCAGCAGCCTGGCCTACACTGGGGCCAACGTCCTGACTTTC. This sequence encodes CASSLAYTGANVLTF.

The chain has TRBV6-5 and TRBJ2-7; 9 positions match TRBD1. Germline loops: CDR1 MNHEY, CDR2 SVGAGI. The CDR3 loop spans 14 amino acids. The V and J ends lost 5 bases and 3 bases, in that order; junction bases with no gene match: 5. The CDR3 is CASSRGQGYYEQYF. CDR3 sequence (DNA): TGTGCCAGCAGTCGCGGACAGGGGTACTACGAGCAGTACTTC.

The chain couples TRBV21-1 to TRBJ2-4; TRBD2, the D gene given by the table, was not confirmed from the DNA. TRBV21-1 is noted as a pseudogene. The CDR3 loop spans 19 amino acids. The CDR3 DNA follows: TGTGCCAGCAGCACCGCCGGGACTAGCGGGAAAGTTGACAAAAACATTCAGTACTTC. It translates to CASSTAGTSGKVDKNIQYF.

V is TRBV20-1 and J is TRBJ2-3; 8 bases line up with TRBD2. The V gene end was trimmed by 3 bases and the J gene end by 4 bases; junction bases not matched to a gene: 9. Germline V gene sequence: CDR1 DFQATT, CDR2 SNEGSKA (reference sequence). The CDR3 has 15 amino acids. In nucleotides, the CDR3 is TGCAGTGCTAGTGATGGCGGGGGGCCCCCAGATACGCAGTATTTT. Amino acids: CSASDGGGPPDTQYF.

This clone showed up just once. The chain is built from TRBV6-1 and TRBJ1-4; D ambiguous. Germline V gene sequence: CDR1 MNHNS, CDR2 SASEGT. The CDR3 spans 11 residues. Trimming pared 2 bases from V and 5 bases from J, leaving 0 bases between. The CDR3 is CASSENEKLFF. In nucleotides, the CDR3 is TGTGCCAGCAGTGAAAATGAAAAACTGTTTTTT.